This T cell receptor beta chain was identified during a study of identical twins. MiXCR was run by TCRdb on the 5' RACE reads, yielding one entry per CDR3 protein. The data contain fewer than 500,000 distinct CDR3 sequences, approximately 25% of them singletons. The same sample was also studied in work on T cells expressing NK-cell markers. That source notes: About 1.0-8% of CD8+ T cells in about six donors belonged to dominant NKG2C+ clonotypes.

This receptor was identified in a woman aged 18-29 years in good health. Sequenced input: CD4+ T cells sorted from blood.

In DNA form, the CDR3 reads TGCGCCAGCACGGGAGCCTGGGGCAATGAGCAGTTCTTC. Protein: CASTGAWGNEQFF. The genes are TRBV5-1 and TRBJ2-1, with a possible D match to TRBD2 (6 bases). CDR3 length: 13 amino acids. V shed 6 bases and J shed 6 bases, with 13 bases lying between them. Germline assignment: CDR1 SGHRS and CDR2 YFSETQ.